This T cell receptor beta chain was sequenced for a study of blood T cell repertoires in COVID-19. CDR1 is SSHAT, CDR2 FNYEAQ, per germline (reference sequence). The CDR3 totals 15 residues. Participants were aged 18 to 89 years, lived in about two dozen US areas, and enrolled virtually. Two negative PCRs, clearance, or symptom resolution had been documented for recovered Cohort 3 donors. Only in-frame clones appear in the TCRdb table, and some are missing; sequencing was by immunoSEQ multiplex PCR. The sample consists of around 140,000 clones, about nine tenths of them appearing once. With respect to this clone: Germline and junction disagree at one end, which may indicate a read error.

The sequence derives from a man aged 60 to 69 who had recovered from COVID-19. Material for sequencing was PBMCs or T cells enriched from blood (not recorded which). The chain joins TRBV7-7 to TRBJ2-1; 9 positions match TRBD2. CDR3 DNA sequence: TGTGCTAGCAGCTTAACAGCGGGAGGCCGGAATGAGCAGTTCTTC. It codes for CASSLTAGGRNEQFF.